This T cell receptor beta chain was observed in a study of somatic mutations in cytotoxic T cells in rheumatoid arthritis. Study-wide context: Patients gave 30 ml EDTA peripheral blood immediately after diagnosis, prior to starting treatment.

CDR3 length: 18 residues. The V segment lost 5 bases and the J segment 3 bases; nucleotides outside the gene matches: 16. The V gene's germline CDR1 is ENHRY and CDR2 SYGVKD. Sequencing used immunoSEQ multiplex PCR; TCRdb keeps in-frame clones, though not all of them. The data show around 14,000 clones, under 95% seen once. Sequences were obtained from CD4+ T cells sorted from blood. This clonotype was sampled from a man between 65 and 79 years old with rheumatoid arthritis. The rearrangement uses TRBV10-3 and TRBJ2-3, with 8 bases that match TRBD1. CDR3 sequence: CAISYTSTTGVGTDTQYF. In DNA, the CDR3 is TGTGCCATCAGTTATACCTCTACGACAGGGGTGGGGACAGATACGCAGTATTTT.